The entry that follows covers one TCR beta chain sequence. The antigen is undetermined. CDR3 length equals 16 residues. Germline values: CDR1 SGHTA, CDR2 FQGNSA. V dropped 3 bases and J dropped 0; count of bases not matched to a gene: 5. This sample is drawn from a study of T-cell memory formation after mild COVID-19. Study details: TCR clusters were largely donor specific. General study points: Whether day 37 second-wave clones are SARS-CoV-2-specific was not confirmed. Among CD4+ contracting clones, most were CM and EM, and CD8+ ones EMRA. Balance between CD4 and CD8 was seen in clones contracting day 15 to 85, and a CD4+ lean was seen in later expanders.

In TCRdb, the 5' RACE reads were re-called with MiXCR into one record per CDR3 protein. This sample has some 320,000 distinct CDR3 sequences; approximately 14% occur once, and the top ten carry about 21%. Sequencing used PBMCs or a T cell subset sorted from them (not recorded which). The clonotype was recovered from a man aged 18 to 30 who had mild COVID-19 (a few samples of this study predate the infection). Cell type and time point are not known. V is TRBV7-2 and J is TRBJ1-5; 7 nucleotides align to TRBD1. For the CDR3, the DNA is TGTGCCAGCAGCTTGAGACAGGGTTATAGCAATCAGCCCCAGCATTTT. Translated, it gives CASSLRQGYSNQPQHF. The variable domain in full, with the rest retrieved from reference TRBV7-2 and TRBJ1-5, is GAGVSQSPSNKVTEKGKDVELRCDPISGHTALYWYRQSLGQGLEFLIYFQGNSAPDKSGLPSDRFSAERTGGSVSTLTIQRTQQEDSAVYLCASSLRQGYSNQPQHFGDGTRLSIL.